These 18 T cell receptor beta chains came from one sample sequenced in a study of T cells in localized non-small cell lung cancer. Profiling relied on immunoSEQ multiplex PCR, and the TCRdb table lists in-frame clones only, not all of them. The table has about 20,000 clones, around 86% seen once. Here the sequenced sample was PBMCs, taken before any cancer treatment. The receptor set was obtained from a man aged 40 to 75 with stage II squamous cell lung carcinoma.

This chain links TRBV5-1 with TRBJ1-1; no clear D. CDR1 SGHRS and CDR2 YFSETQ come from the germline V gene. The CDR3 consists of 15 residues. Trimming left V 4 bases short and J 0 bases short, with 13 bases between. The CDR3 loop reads CASSGVPAMNTEAFF. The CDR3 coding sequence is TGCGCCAGCAGCGGGGTTCCGGCGATGAACACTGAAGCTTTCTTT.

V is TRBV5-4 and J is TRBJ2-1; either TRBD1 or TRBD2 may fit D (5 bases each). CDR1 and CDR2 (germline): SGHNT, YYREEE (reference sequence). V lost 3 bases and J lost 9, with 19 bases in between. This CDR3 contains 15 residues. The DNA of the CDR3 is TGTGCCAGCAGCTCACTGAGAGTCGGGGCGGGTGAGCAGTTCTTC. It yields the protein CASSSLRVGAGEQFF.

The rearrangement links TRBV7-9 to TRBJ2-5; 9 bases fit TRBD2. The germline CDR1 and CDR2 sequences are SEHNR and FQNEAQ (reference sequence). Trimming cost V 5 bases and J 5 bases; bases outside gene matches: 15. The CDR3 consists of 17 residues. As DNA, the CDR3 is TGTGCCAGCAGCCCAACCCTGGGCGGGAGGGCCCGGGAGACCCAGTACTTC. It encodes CASSPTLGGRARETQYF.

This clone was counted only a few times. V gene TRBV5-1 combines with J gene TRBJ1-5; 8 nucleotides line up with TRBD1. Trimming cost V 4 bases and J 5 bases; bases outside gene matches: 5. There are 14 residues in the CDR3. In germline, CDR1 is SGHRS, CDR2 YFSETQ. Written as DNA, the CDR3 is TGCGCCAGCAGCACGGGACAGGCGGATCAGCCCCAGCATTTT. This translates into CASSTGQADQPQHF.

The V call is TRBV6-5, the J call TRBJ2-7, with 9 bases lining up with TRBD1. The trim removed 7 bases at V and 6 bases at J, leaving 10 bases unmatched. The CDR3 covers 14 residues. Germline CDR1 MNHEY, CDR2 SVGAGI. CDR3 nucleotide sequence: TGTGCCAGCAACAAACCGGGACAGGGAACCGAGCAGTACTTC. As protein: CASNKPGQGTEQYF.

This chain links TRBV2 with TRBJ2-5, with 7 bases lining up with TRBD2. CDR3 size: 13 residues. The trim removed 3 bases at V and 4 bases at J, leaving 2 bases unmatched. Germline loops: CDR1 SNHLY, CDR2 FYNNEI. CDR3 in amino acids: CASSDGGTETQYF. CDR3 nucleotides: TGTGCCAGCAGTGACGGGGGGACAGAGACCCAGTACTTC. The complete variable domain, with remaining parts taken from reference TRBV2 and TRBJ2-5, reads EPEVTQTPSHQVTQMGQEVILRCVPISNHLYFYWYRQILGQKVEFLVSFYNNEISEKSEIFDDQFSVERPDGSNFTLKIRSTKLEDSAMYFCASSDGGTETQYFGPGTRLLVL.

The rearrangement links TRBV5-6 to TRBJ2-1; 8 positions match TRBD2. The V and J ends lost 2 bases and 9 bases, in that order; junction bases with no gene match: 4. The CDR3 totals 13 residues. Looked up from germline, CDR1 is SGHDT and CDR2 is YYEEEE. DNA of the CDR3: TGTGCCAGCAGCTTAAGCGGGGGCGGTGAGCAGTTCTTC. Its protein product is CASSLSGGGEQFF.

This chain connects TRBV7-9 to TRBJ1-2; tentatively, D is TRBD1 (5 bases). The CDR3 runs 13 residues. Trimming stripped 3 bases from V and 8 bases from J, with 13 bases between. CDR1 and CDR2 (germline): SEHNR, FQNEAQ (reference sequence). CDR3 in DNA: TGTGCCAGCAGCTTTGCCGGGGGGGACGGCTACACCTTC. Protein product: CASSFAGGDGYTF.

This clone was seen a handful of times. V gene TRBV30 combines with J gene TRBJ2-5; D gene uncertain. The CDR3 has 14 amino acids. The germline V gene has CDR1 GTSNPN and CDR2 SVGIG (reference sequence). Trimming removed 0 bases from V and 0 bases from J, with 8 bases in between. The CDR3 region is CAWSVGQYQETQYF. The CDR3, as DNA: TGTGCCTGGAGTGTAGGGCAGTACCAAGAGACCCAGTACTTC.

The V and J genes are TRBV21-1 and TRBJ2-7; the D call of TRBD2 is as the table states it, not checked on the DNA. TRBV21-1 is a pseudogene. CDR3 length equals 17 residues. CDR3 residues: CASSKALTGYSSYEQYF. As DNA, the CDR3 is TGTGCCAGCAGCAAAGCGCTTACGGGGTACAGCTCCTACGAGCAGTACTTC.

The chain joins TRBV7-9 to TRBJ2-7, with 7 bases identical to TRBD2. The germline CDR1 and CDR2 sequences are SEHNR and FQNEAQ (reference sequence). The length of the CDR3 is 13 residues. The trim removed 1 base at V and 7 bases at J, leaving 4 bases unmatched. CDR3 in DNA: TGTGCCAGCAGCTTAGGACTAGCTCGAGAGCAGTACTTC. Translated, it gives CASSLGLAREQYF.

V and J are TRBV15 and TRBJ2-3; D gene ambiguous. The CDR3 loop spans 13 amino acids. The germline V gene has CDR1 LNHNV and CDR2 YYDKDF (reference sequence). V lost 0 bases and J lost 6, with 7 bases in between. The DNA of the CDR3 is TGTGCCACCAGCAGAGATACCGGGGATACGCAGTATTTT. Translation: CATSRDTGDTQYF.

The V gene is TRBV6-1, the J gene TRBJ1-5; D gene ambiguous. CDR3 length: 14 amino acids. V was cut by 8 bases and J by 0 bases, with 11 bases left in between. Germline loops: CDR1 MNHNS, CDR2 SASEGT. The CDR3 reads CASLEEYSNQPQHF. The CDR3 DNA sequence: TGTGCCAGCTTAGAGGAGTATAGCAATCAGCCCCAGCATTTT.

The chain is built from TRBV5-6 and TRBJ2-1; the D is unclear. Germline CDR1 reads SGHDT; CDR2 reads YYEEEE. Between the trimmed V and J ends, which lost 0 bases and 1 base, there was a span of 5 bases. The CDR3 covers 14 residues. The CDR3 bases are TGTGCCAGCAGCTTGGTTAGGTCCTACAATGAGCAGTTCTTC. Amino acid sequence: CASSLVRSYNEQFF. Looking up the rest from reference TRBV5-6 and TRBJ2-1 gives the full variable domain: DAGVTQSPTHLIKTRGQQVTLRCSPKSGHDTVSWYQQALGQGPQFIFQYYEEEERQRGNFPDRFSGHQFPNYSSELNVNALLLGDSALYLCASSLVRSYNEQFFGPGTRLTVL.

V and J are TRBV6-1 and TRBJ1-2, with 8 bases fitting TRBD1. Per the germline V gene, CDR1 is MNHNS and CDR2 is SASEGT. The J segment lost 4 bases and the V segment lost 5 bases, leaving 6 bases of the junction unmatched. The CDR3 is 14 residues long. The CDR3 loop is CASSPTGGSYGYTF. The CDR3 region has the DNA TGTGCCAGCAGTCCCACAGGGGGGTCCTATGGCTACACCTTC.

The CDR3 nucleotides read TGTGCCAGCAGTTACCGGGTTTACTCTGGGGCCAACGTCCTGACTTTC. Its translation is CASSYRVYSGANVLTF. The V and J genes are TRBV6-5 and TRBJ2-6; D not certain. From germline, CDR1 is MNHEY and CDR2 SVGAGI. The CDR3 has 16 amino acids. Trimming stripped 2 bases from V and 0 bases from J, with 8 bases between.

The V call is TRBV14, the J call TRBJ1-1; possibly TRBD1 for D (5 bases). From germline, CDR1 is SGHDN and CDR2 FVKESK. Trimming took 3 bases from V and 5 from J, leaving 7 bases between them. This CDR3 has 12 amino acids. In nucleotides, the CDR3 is TGTGCCAGCAGCCAGGGGGGAACTGAAGCTTTCTTT. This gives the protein CASSQGGTEAFF. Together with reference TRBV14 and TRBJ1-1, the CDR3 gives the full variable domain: EAGVTQFPSHSVIEKGQTVTLRCDPISGHDNLYWYRRVMGKEIKFLLHFVKESKQDESGMPNNRFLAERTGGTYSTLKVQPAELEDSGVYFCASSQGGTEAFFGQGTRLTVV.

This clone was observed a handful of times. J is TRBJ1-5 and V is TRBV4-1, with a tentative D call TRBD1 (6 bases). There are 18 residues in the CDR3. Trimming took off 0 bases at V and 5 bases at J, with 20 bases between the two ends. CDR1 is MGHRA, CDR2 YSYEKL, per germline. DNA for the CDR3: TGCGCCAGCAGCCAAGATCCTTTGGTCCCAGGGGTTCATCAGCCCCAGCATTTT. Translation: CASSQDPLVPGVHQPQHF.